This T cell receptor beta chain originates from a study of blood T cell repertoires in COVID-19 (dated by TCRdb to the early 2020s). Study-level background: The collaborator samples originated in the United States, Italy and Spain and spanned the acute and convalescent phases of COVID-19. The prospective study material was composed of cDNA or gDNA derived from T cells, B-cell-depleted T cells, or PBMCs. Deeply sampled blood TCRbeta repertoires from subjects exposed to, actively infected with, or recovered from COVID-19 were included in the dataset. The repertoires were made available in a free public database intended to serve as a resource for research on the immune response to SARS-CoV-2. Samples came from the ongoing ImmuneRACE study (first 160 participants) plus 1,254 subjects from 6 global collaborators. A de-identified subject ID, COVID-19 status, age in years and sex were almost always included in the sample metadata. Where HLA class I and class II types were available, the types were taken from metadata supplied by the sample provider, not from assay-based typing.

The collaborating institutions used their own protocols to collect whole blood in K2EDTA tubes. Collaborator samples were shipped for TCRbeta analysis as frozen whole blood, isolated PBMCs, or DNA extracted from either sample type. General study outcomes and caveats: Clinical and demographic metadata were provided uncurated, with the amount varying by source and participant.

TCRbeta CDR3 regions were amplified from genomic DNA by means of the immunoSEQ Assay, a bias-controlled multiplex PCR. Per the authors' processing: The number of nucleated cells in each sample was estimated from the amplification of reference gene primers within the assay. Sequence reads were collapsed and filtered to measure the absolute abundance of every unique TCRbeta CDR3 rearrangement. For each sample, productive Simpson clonality was calculated as the square root of Simpson's diversity index over productive rearrangements. What TCRdb holds here is the immuneACCESS table cut down to in-frame rearrangements. Part of the clones is not present; checked against another copy, under half of the missing clones reflect an unresolved V gene, and the others are unexplained. Clone size and the V and J calls come from that table; the DNA yielded D and trimming. The sample profile shows about 72,000 clones; roughly 85% of them were found once. The ten largest clones capture roughly 35% of the sample.

A remark on this clone: Its antigen remains unidentified. Per-nucleotide qualities are absent, and no much larger clonotype sits a single base away.

This receptor was identified in an elderly woman with active or convalescent COVID-19. Sequencing used peripheral blood.

The CDR3 amino acid sequence is: CASSILSGKGTQETQYF. The bases read TGTGCCAGTAGTATCCTTAGCGGGAAGGGCACACAAGAGACCCAGTACTTC. The rearrangement combines TRBV19 with TRBJ2-5, and 8 junction bases match TRBD2. In the germline V gene (reference sequence), CDR1 corresponds to LNHDA and CDR2 to SQIVND. The CDR3, cysteine through phenylalanine, is 17 amino acids long. The DNA shown is the 51-base CDR3, in frame from base 1. V is pruned by 3 bases and J by 2 bases, leaving 11 bases of the junction without a gene match. With the rest looked up from the reference TRBV19 and TRBJ2-5 genes rather than sequenced, the full variable domain is DGGITQSPKYLFRKEGQNVTLSCEQNLNHDAMYWYRQDPGQGLRLIYYSQIVNDFQKGDIAEGYSVSREKKESFPLTVTSAQKNPTAFYLCASSILSGKGTQETQYFGPGTRLLVL.